A single sample is the source of the 10 T cell receptor beta chains below, sequenced in a study of tumor-infiltrating lymphocytes in primary liver carcinoma. Starting material of 400 to 600 ng total RNA yielded TCR beta cDNA via a constant-region primer. A slightly modified ARM-PCR protocol with three nested multiplex PCR rounds produced these TCR beta libraries. The study ran its first two PCR rounds for around 9 cycles each, using TRBV1-TRBV30 forward primers and a C-beta reverse primer. TCRdb reanalysed the multiplex PCR reads using MiXCR and keeps one entry per CDR3 protein. The sample records about 310,000 distinct CDR3 sequences, nearly 60% being singletons. Germline DNA was also extracted, and blood RNA was taken from unsorted whole blood. The material sequenced was peripheral blood. These receptors originate from a woman in her twenties or thirties with primary liver carcinoma and hepatitis B virus infection.

The rearrangement uses TRBV14 and TRBJ1-2; 9 positions agree with TRBD1. The CDR3 totals 13 residues. Trimming at V came to 7 bases and at J to 8 bases, leaving 8 bases not matched to a gene. CDR1 and CDR2 (germline): SGHDN, FVKESK. The CDR3 DNA is TGTGCCAGCAACCGCCGGACAGGGGACGGCTACACCTTC. Its translation is CASNRRTGDGYTF.

This clonotype appeared a single time. The chain has TRBV7-9 and TRBJ2-5, with TRBD1 matching over 7 bases. The trim removed 5 bases at V and 3 bases at J, leaving 3 bases unmatched. This CDR3 spans 13 amino acids. CDR1 is SEHNR and CDR2 is FQNEAQ in the germline V gene (reference sequence). CDR3 protein: CASSPQGEETQYF. The CDR3 nucleotides read TGTGCCAGCAGCCCTCAGGGGGAAGAGACCCAGTACTTC.

The chain joins TRBV11-2 to TRBJ2-1, with D unclear. Germline V CDR1 and CDR2: SGHAT, FQNNGV. Trimming pared 4 bases from V and 16 bases from J, leaving 14 bases between. The CDR3 extends over 11 amino acids. The CDR3 region is CASSYLNEYFF. The CDR3 nucleotides are TGTGCCAGCAGCTACCTAAATGAGTACTTCTTC.

As concerns this clonotype: The junction and the germline gene differ at one end; a read error may be behind it. CDR3 sequence (DNA): TGCGCCAGGAGCTTACTAGCGGGAGCCTTCTACGAGCAGTACTTC. Encoded protein: CARSLLAGAFYEQYF. The chain couples TRBV11-1 to TRBJ2-7; TRBD2 matches 11 bases. The germline gives CDR1 SGHAT, CDR2 FQDESV (reference sequence). The CDR3 totals 15 residues.

Comments on this clonotype: A much larger clone differs by one base, so this may be a read error. The chain has TRBV4-3 and TRBJ2-7; 7 positions match TRBD2. The trim removed 4 bases at V and 0 bases at J, leaving 9 bases unmatched. This CDR3 is built from 16 residues. Per germline, CDR1 LGHNA and CDR2 YSLEER. CDR3 residues: CASSRETSVYSYEQYF. The CDR3 region has the DNA TGCGCCAGCAGCCGGGAAACTAGCGTATACTCCTACGAGCAGTACTTC.

Turning to this clonotype: Relative to the germline gene, one junction end is altered; a read error may explain this. The chain uses TRBV4-2 and TRBJ2-1; 9 nucleotides agree with TRBD2. Germline V gene sequence: CDR1 LGHNA, CDR2 YNFKEQ. There are 17 residues in the CDR3. CDR3 residues: CASSQDLSGSSMIEQLF. CDR3 coding DNA: TGTGCCAGCAGCCAAGATCTTAGCGGGAGTAGTATGATTGAGCAGCTCTTC.

There are many counts of this clonotype. The V call is TRBV6-2 or TRBV6-3, the J call TRBJ2-1, with D possibly being TRBD2 (6 bases). The germline V and J ends were trimmed by 4 bases and 4 bases, with 17 bases remaining between them. The CDR3 extends over 16 amino acids. Germline CDR1 MNHEY, CDR2 SVGEGT. The CDR3 loop reads CASSFLRVAEYNEQFF. CDR3 bases: TGTGCCAGCAGTTTCTTGAGAGTAGCGGAGTACAATGAGCAGTTCTTC.

In this sample, this clonotype turned up many times. The V gene is TRBV29-1, the J gene TRBJ1-2; D uncertain. The length of the CDR3 is 11 residues. Trimming pared 5 bases from V and 5 bases from J, leaving 9 bases between. Germline loops: CDR1 SQVTM, CDR2 ANQGSEA. The CDR3 protein is CSVISWYGYTF. In DNA form, the CDR3 reads TGCAGCGTTATCTCCTGGTATGGCTACACCTTC. Complete variable domain (other parts from reference TRBV29-1 and TRBJ1-2): SAVISQKPSRDICQRGTSLTIQCQVDSQVTMMFWYRQQPGQSLTLIATANQGSEATYESGFVIDKFPISRPNLTFSTLTVSNMSPEDSSIYLCSVISWYGYTFGSGTRLTVV.

This clonotype was picked up many times. The chain uses TRBV6-6 and TRBJ1-6; 10 positions match TRBD1. CDR1 and CDR2 from the germline V gene are MNHNY and SVGAGI (reference sequence). CDR3 length equals 14 residues. J gave up 8 bases and V 5 bases, and 3 bases lay outside the gene matches. Here the CDR3 DNA reads TGTGCCAGCAGTAGGGGACAGGGGTATTCACCCCTCCACTTT. Translation: CASSRGQGYSPLHF.

Comments on this clonotype: One junction end disagrees with the germline gene, perhaps due to a read error. The CDR3 DNA reads TGCAGCGTTGAGGCCGGGACTCGTCCCTACGAGCGGTACTTC. Translated, it gives CSVEAGTRPYERYF. The rearrangement uses TRBV29-1 and TRBJ2-7, with a weak D call TRBD2 (6 bases). The CDR3 has 14 amino acids. Germline CDR1 is SQVTM and CDR2 is ANQGSEA.